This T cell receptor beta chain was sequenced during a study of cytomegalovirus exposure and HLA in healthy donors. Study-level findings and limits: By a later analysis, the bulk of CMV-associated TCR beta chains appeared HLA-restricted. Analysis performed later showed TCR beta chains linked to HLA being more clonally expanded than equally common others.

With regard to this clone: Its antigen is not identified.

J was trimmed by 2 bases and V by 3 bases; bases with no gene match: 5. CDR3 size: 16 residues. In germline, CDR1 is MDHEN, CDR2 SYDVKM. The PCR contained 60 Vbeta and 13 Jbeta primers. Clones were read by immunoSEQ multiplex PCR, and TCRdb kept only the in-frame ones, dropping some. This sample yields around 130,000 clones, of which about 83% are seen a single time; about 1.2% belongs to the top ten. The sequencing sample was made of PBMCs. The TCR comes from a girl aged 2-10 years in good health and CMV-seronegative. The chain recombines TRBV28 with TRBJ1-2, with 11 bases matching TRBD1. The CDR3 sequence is CASSFTGTGGNYGYTF. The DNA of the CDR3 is TGTGCCAGCAGTTTCACCGGGACAGGGGGAAACTATGGCTACACCTTC.